Listed below are T cell receptor beta chains from one sample, sequenced in a study of control samples from healthy donors and cancer patients. Assay: immunoSEQ multiplex PCR; the TCRdb copy retains only in-frame clones and omits some. The table shows some 150,000 clones, with roughly 95% occurring only once. Sequences were obtained from blood. The source is a woman aged 30 to 39 in good health. Each CDR3 is given with its conserved first and last residue. The order of the fields is D gene, clone size, J gene, V gene, CDR3 protein, CDR3 DNA. A D gene is named only where the DNA matches it firmly. Only part of the rows carry a size: once, few, many, or a class if the clone is expanded.

>-|-|TRBJ1-5|TRBV4-1
CASSQEVANNQPQHF
TGCGCCAGCAGCCAAGAAGTTGCCAACAATCAGCCCCAGCATTTT
>-|-|TRBJ2-3|TRBV20-1
CSASQDTQYF
TGCAGTGCTAGTCAGGATACGCAGTATTTT
>-|-|TRBJ1-1|TRBV6-5
CASSYEGWTEAFF
TGTGCCAGCAGTTACGAGGGCTGGACTGAAGCTTTCTTT
>-|-|TRBJ1-5|TRBV6-6
CASSYGGQGNQPQHF
TGTGCCAGCAGTTACGGGGGGCAGGGCAATCAGCCCCAGCATTTT
>TRBD1|-|TRBJ1-5|TRBV19
CASSPRTGGRVNQPQHF
TGTGCCAGTAGTCCTAGGACAGGGGGCCGGGTGAATCAGCCCCAGCATTTT
>TRBD1|-|TRBJ2-3|TRBV30
CAWSGDRGVAGTQYF
TGTGCCTGGAGTGGGGACAGGGGGGTCGCGGGGACGCAGTATTTT
>TRBD1|-|TRBJ1-4|TRBV10-3
CAISEQGAANEKLFF
TGTGCCATCAGTGAGCAGGGGGCAGCTAATGAAAAACTGTTTTTT
>-|-|TRBJ2-3|TRBV24-1
CATGTPDSTDTQYF
TGTGCCACCGGGACACCAGATAGCACAGATACGCAGTATTTT
>-|-|TRBJ2-2|TRBV13
CASSPTGAGVNTGELFF
TGTGCCAGCAGCCCCACTGGGGCCGGGGTGAACACCGGGGAGCTGTTTTTT
>-|-|TRBJ1-1|TRBV5-1
CASSSLSPGLGTEAFF
TGCGCCAGCAGCTCCCTCTCCCCAGGGTTGGGGACTGAAGCTTTCTTT
>TRBD1|-|TRBJ2-6|TRBV24-1
CATSPTGGRGGANVLTF
TGTGCCACCAGCCCTACAGGGGGTAGAGGTGGGGCCAACGTCCTGACTTTC
>-|-|TRBJ1-5|TRBV28
CASRFRSGPGVREPQHF
TGTGCCAGCAGATTCCGCTCAGGGCCGGGGGTCCGGGAACCCCAGCATTTT
>-|-|TRBJ2-7|TRBV7-9
CASSYQYEQYF
TGTGCCAGCAGCTACCAATACGAGCAGTACTTC
>-|-|TRBJ1-5|TRBV5-1
CASSSGSIDSSNQPQHF
TGCGCCAGCAGCTCCGGGAGTATCGACTCTAGCAATCAGCCCCAGCATTTT
>TRBD1|-|TRBJ2-6|TRBV4-1
CVSSQGGQGSSGANVLTF
TGCGTCAGCAGCCAAGGGGGACAGGGGAGCTCTGGGGCCAACGTCCTGACTTTC
>-|-|TRBJ2-7|TRBV28
CASSHSLGGAFYEQYF
TGTGCCAGCAGTCATAGTTTAGGGGGGGCATTCTACGAGCAGTACTTC
>-|-|TRBJ1-3|TRBV28
CASSSTSLSSGNTIYF
TGTGCCAGCAGTTCCACCAGTCTAAGCTCTGGAAACACCATATATTTT
>-|-|TRBJ2-7|TRBV3-1/TRBV3-2
CASRQAGYEQYF
TGTGCCAGCAGACAAGCAGGTTACGAGCAGTACTTC
>TRBD2|-|TRBJ2-7|TRBV7-9
CASSFGGTASYEQYF
TGTGCCAGCAGCTTCGGGGGGACCGCCTCCTACGAGCAGTACTTC
>-|few|TRBJ1-1|TRBV6-5
CASRGPDSFTEAFF
TGTGCCAGCAGAGGCCCGGACAGTTTCACTGAAGCTTTCTTT
>-|-|TRBJ2-7|TRBV7-9
CASSLTTGAGYEQYF
TGTGCCAGCAGCTTGACGACCGGGGCAGGCTACGAGCAGTACTTC
>-|-|TRBJ2-7|TRBV7-2
CASSLDLGTYEQYF
TGTGCCAGCAGCTTAGATTTAGGGACCTACGAGCAGTACTTC
>-|-|TRBJ1-1|TRBV4-1
CASSQERGRVNTEAFF
TGCGCCAGCAGCCAAGAGAGGGGGAGGGTGAACACTGAAGCTTTCTTT